The 9 T cell receptor beta chains given below trace back to one sample, sequenced in a study of blood T cell repertoires in COVID-19. Using immunoSEQ multiplex PCR, the repertoire was profiled, and TCRdb retains in-frame clones only, with some absent. This sample has 250,000 or so clones, with 88% found just once. Sequencing was performed on peripheral blood. These receptors were obtained from a woman between 25 and 40 years old with COVID-19, enrolled during active disease.

The chain is built from TRBV29-1 and TRBJ1-2; D not certain. Per germline, CDR1 SQVTM and CDR2 ANQGSEA. Trimming cost V 5 bases and J 6 bases, with 7 bases left between them. This CDR3 is built from 10 residues. The CDR3 sequence is CSVWGDGYTF. CDR3 in DNA: TGCAGCGTTTGGGGAGATGGCTACACCTTC.

CDR3 residues: CASSLSPRGGYVKGEQFF. CDR3 bases: TGTGCCAGCAGTTTATCGCCCCGGGGAGGCTACGTGAAGGGTGAGCAGTTCTTC. This chain connects TRBV27 to TRBJ2-1; the D gene is possibly TRBD2 (6 bases). The length of the CDR3 is 18 residues. Trimming stripped 0 bases from V and 9 bases from J, with 24 bases between. Germline CDR1 MNHEY, CDR2 SMNVEV (reference sequence).

The rearrangement uses TRBV28 and TRBJ2-4; D uncertain. The V gene lost 6 bases and the J gene lost 5 bases, with 29 bases spanning the gap. Germline assignment: CDR1 MDHEN and CDR2 SYDVKM. The CDR3 runs to 19 residues. The CDR3 DNA reads TGTGCCAGCAGAATCAGACCCTCGAAATCGATCCGGGTGCAAAACATTCAGTACTTC. Its translation is CASRIRPSKSIRVQNIQYF.

This chain uses TRBV7-9 with TRBJ1-6; D may be TRBD1 (5 bases). With 2 bases removed from V and 12 bases from J, the gap between germline ends came to 11 bases. Germline lookup yields CDR1 SEHNR and CDR2 FQNEAQ (reference sequence). The CDR3 is 13 amino acids. Here the CDR3 DNA reads TGTGCCAGCAGCTTATCGGGAGGGGAACCCCTCCACTTT. This gives the protein CASSLSGGEPLHF.

The chain combines TRBV7-2 with TRBJ1-1, with D unresolved. The CDR3 consists of 14 residues. V shed 0 bases and J shed 3 bases, with 8 bases lying between them. The germline CDR1 and CDR2 sequences are SGHTA and FQGNSA. CDR3 DNA sequence: TGTGCCAGCAGCTTAGCGTTGAGGGACACTGAAGCTTTCTTT. Its translation is CASSLALRDTEAFF.

This clone was observed a handful of times. V and J are TRBV7-9 and TRBJ2-5; 8 bases are a match to TRBD2. CDR3 length: 16 residues. From germline, CDR1 is SEHNR and CDR2 FQNEAQ (reference sequence). V lost 0 bases, J lost 2 bases, and 5 bases stayed unmatched. In DNA, the CDR3 is TGTGCCAGCAGCTTAGCGGTCGGGAGGGGTCAAGAGACCCAGTACTTC. This translates into CASSLAVGRGQETQYF. Combining the CDR3 with reference TRBV7-9 and TRBJ2-5 gives the whole variable domain DTGVSQNPRHKITKRGQNVTFRCDPISEHNRLYWYRQTLGQGPEFLTYFQNEAQLEKSRLLSDRFSAERPKGSFSTLEIQRTEQGDSAMYLCASSLAVGRGQETQYFGPGTRLLVL.

The rearrangement links TRBV4-1 to TRBJ1-6; D is ambiguous. The V and J ends lost 5 bases and 3 bases respectively, with 17 bases between them. Germline V lookup: CDR1 MGHRA, CDR2 YSYEKL. The CDR3 is 17 amino acids. CDR3 nucleotide sequence: TGCGCCAGCAGCTACAAAAACGCGGCAGACTATAATTCACCCCTCCACTTT. Protein product: CASSYKNAADYNSPLHF.

J is TRBJ2-3 and V is TRBV12-3 or TRBV12-4; D unclear. V was cut by 4 bases and J by 3 bases, with 2 bases left in between. The CDR3 totals 11 residues. CDR3 loop: CASSSTDTQYF. CDR3 sequence (DNA): TGTGCCAGCAGTTCTACAGATACGCAGTATTTT.

The chain links TRBV10-3 to TRBJ1-5; no firm D call. Germline V gene data show CDR1 as ENHRY and CDR2 as SYGVKD. The CDR3 covers 13 residues. Trimming shortened V by 0 bases and J by 7 bases, and 7 bases separated the two germline ends. CDR3 amino acids: CAISESTLQPQHF. The CDR3, as DNA: TGTGCCATCAGTGAGTCGACTCTACAGCCCCAGCATTTT.